This T cell receptor (beta chain) was found in a study of OX40 agonist ivuxolimab in advanced cancers. The data were produced by immunoSEQ multiplex PCR, yet TCRdb's version contains in-frame clones alone and is incomplete. Of about 64,000 clones in the sample, roughly 86% were seen once. Deletions cut 3 bases from V and 0 bases from J, with 5 bases between. This CDR3 spans 13 amino acids. Germline CDR1 is SNHLY and CDR2 is FYNNEI. V is TRBV2 and J is TRBJ1-1, with D hard to call. The receptor was derived from an adult with an advanced solid tumor such as melanoma, head and neck, liver or kidney cancer. This specimen was CD4+ or CD8+ T cells sorted from blood, taken in a trial of the OX40 agonist ivuxolimab. CDR3 residues: CASSDGLNTEAFF. CDR3 DNA: TGTGCCAGCAGTGACGGCCTGAACACTGAAGCTTTCTTT.